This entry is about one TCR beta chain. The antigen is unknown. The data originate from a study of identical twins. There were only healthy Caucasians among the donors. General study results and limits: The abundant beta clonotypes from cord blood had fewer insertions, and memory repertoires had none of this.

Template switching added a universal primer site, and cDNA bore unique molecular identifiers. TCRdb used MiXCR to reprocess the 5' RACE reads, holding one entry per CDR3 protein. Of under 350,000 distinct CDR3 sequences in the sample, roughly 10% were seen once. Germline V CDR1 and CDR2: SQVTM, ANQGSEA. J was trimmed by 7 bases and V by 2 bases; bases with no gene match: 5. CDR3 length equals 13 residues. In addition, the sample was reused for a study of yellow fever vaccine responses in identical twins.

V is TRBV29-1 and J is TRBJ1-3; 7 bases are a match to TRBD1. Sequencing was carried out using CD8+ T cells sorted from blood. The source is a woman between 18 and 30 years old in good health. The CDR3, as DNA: TGCAGCGTTGAAATGTTACAGGGGAACACCATATATTTT. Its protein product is CSVEMLQGNTIYF.